Listed below are T cell receptor beta chains from one sample, sequenced in a study of blood T cells in healthy people across ages. TCRdb reprocessed the 5' RACE reads with MiXCR, giving one entry per CDR3 protein. The table has 980,000 or so distinct CDR3 sequences, approximately 49% seen once. Sample: blood. Receptors were obtained from a man in his thirties or forties in good health. Both conserved end residues are part of each CDR3. A D gene is named only where the DNA matches it firmly. Clone size is shown for a subset of rows, as once, few, many or a class of expanded clone.

size	J	V	D	length	DNA	CDR3
NA	TRBJ2-3	TRBV5-1	TRBD2	17	TGCGCCAGCAGCTTGTGGGGACTAGCGGAAAGCACAGATACGCAGTATTTT	CASSLWGLAESTDTQYF
NA	TRBJ2-3	TRBV7-2	NA	15	TGTGCCAGCAGCAGCCGGGACGCCCGGAGCGTTACGCAGTATTTT	CASSSRDARSVTQYF
NA	TRBJ2-7	TRBV6-2/TRBV6-3	TRBD2	18	TGTGCCAGCAGTCAAACTAGCGGGAGTTTGAGTTTCTCCTACGAGCAGTACTTC	CASSQTSGSLSFSYEQYF
NA	TRBJ2-5	TRBV3-1	NA	17	TGTGCCAGCAGCCAAGATAGGAGTAGGGGGGGCCAGGAGACCCAGTACTTC	CASSQDRSRGGQETQYF
NA	TRBJ2-1	TRBV7-2	NA	13	TGTGCCAGCAGCTCTTACTACAGGGATGAGCAGTTCTTC	CASSSYYRDEQFF
few	TRBJ1-1	TRBV4-3	TRBD1	14	TGCGCCAGCAGCGATGGACAGGGGAGGCCTGAAGCTTTCTTT	CASSDGQGRPEAFF
once	TRBJ1-6	TRBV5-1	NA	16	TGCGCCAGCAGCTCGTCGGAGTTGGGGTATAATTCACCCCTCCACTTT	CASSSSELGYNSPLHF
NA	TRBJ1-6	TRBV20-1	TRBD1	14	TGCAGTGCTAGCTTAGGGGGCGGGAATCCACCCCTCCACTTT	CSASLGGGNPPLHF
few	TRBJ1-1	TRBV5-1	NA	15	TGCGCCAGCAGCTTGGAGGCACAGGTGAACACTGAAGCTTTCTTT	CASSLEAQVNTEAFF
NA	TRBJ2-7	TRBV28	NA	15	TGTGCCAGCAGCCCCTATAGGACAGACTCCTACGAGCAGTACTTC	CASSPYRTDSYEQYF
NA	TRBJ2-3	TRBV7-6	TRBD2	16	TGTGCCAGCAGCCTGACTAGCGGGGGGGGTGCAGATACGCAGTATTTT	CASSLTSGGGADTQYF
NA	TRBJ2-3	TRBV4-3	TRBD2	17	TGCGCCAGCAGCCAAGATCTCGCTAGCGGATCCACAGATACGCAGTATTTT	CASSQDLASGSTDTQYF
NA	TRBJ1-2	TRBV7-9	TRBD1	17	TGTGCCAGCAGCTTTTCGGGACAGCGACTTCGTAACGAGGGCTACACCTTC	CASSFSGQRLRNEGYTF
NA	TRBJ2-4	TRBV2	NA	12	TGTGCCAGCAGTGAAGATCGGGGCCCCAGGTACTTC	CASSEDRGPRYF
few	TRBJ2-1	TRBV7-9	TRBD2	16	TGTGCCAGCAGCTCCGGGACTAAAGATGCCTACAATGAGCAGTTCTTC	CASSSGTKDAYNEQFF
NA	TRBJ1-2	TRBV20-1	NA	10	TGCAGGGCCCGTGATGGCGGCTACACCTTC	CRARDGGYTF
NA	TRBJ2-1	TRBV3-1	NA	17	TGTGCCAGCAGCCCTGCAATAGGGCTGGGAATATACAATGAGCAGTTCTTC	CASSPAIGLGIYNEQFF
many	TRBJ2-7	TRBV29-1	NA	11	TGCAGCGGACTAGATCAAGCCGAGCAGTACTTC	CSGLDQAEQYF
NA	TRBJ2-3	TRBV6-2/TRBV6-3	NA	16	TGTGCCAGCAGACACGCACGGCGGCTAGGGGCAGATACGCAGTATTTT	CASRHARRLGADTQYF
NA	TRBJ1-3	TRBV6-1	NA	14	TGTGCCAGCAGTGGGATGAGTTCTGGAAACACCATATATTTT	CASSGMSSGNTIYF
few	TRBJ2-5	TRBV4-3	NA	13	TGCGCCAGCAGCCAAGATCTCGCGGTTTTTCAGTACTTC	CASSQDLAVFQYF
once	TRBJ2-7	TRBV29-1	NA	14	TGCAGCGTTGAAGATGATGGAGAGGATTACGAGCAGTACTTC	CSVEDDGEDYEQYF
NA	TRBJ1-6	TRBV12-3/TRBV12-4	NA	14	TGTGCCAGCAGATCGACAGCGTATAATTCACCCCTCCACTTT	CASRSTAYNSPLHF